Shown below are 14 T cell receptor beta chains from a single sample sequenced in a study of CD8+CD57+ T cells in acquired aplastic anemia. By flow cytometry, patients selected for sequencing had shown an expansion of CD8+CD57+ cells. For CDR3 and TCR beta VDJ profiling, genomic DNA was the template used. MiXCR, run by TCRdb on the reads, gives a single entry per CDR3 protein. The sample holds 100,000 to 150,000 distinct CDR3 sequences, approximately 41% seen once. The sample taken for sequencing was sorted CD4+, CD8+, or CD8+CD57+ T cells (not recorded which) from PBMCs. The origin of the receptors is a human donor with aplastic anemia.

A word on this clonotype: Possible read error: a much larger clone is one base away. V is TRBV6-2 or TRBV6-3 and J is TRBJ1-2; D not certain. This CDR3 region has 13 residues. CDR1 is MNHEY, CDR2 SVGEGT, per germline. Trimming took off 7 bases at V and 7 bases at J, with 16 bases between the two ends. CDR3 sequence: CASNHFTGSGYTF. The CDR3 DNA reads TGTGCCAGCAACCATTTTACCGGGAGTGGCTACACCTTC.

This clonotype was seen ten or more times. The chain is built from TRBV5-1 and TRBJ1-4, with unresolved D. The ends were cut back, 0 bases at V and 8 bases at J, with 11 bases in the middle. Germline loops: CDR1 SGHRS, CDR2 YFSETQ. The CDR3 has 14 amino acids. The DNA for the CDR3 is TGCGCCAGCAGCTTGGGTAGGGTAGGAGAAAAACTGTTTTTT. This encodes CASSLGRVGEKLFF.

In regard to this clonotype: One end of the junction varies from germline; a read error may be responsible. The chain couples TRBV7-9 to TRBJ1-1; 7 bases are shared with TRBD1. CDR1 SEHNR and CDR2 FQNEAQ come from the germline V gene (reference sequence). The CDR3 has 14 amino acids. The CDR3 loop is CASSLQGVNTGAFF. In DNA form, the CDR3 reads TGTGCCAGCAGCTTACAGGGGGTGAACACTGGAGCTTTCTTC.

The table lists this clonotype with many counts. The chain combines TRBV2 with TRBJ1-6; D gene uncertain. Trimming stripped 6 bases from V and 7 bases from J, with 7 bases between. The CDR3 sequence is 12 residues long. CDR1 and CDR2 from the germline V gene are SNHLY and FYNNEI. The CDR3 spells CASRLSNSPLHF. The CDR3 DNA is TGTGCCAGCAGACTTTCCAATTCACCCCTCCACTTT.

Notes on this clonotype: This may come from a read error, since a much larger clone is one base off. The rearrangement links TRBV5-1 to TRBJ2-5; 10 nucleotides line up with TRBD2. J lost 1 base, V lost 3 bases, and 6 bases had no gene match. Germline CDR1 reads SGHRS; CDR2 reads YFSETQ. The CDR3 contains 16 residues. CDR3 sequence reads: CASSSVSGGLQETQYF. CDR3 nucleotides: TGCGCCAGCAGCTCGGTTAGCGGGGGGCTCCAAGAGACCCAGTACTTC. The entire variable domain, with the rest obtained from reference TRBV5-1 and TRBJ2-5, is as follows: KAGVTQTPRYLIKTRGQQVTLSCSPISGHRSVSWYQQTPGQGLQFLFEYFSETQRNKGNFPGRFSGRQFSNSRSEMNVSTLELGDSALYLCASSSVSGGLQETQYFGPGTRLLVL.

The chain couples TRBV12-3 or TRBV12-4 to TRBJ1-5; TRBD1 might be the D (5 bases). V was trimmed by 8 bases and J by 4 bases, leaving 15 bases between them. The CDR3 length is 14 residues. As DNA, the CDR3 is TGTGCCAGCCAGTACGCAGGGTCTAATCAGCCCCAGCATTTT. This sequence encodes CASQYAGSNQPQHF.

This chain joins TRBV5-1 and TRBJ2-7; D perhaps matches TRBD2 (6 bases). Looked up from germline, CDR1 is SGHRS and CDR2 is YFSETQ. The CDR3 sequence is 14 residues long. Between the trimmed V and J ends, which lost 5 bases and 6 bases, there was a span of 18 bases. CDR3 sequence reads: CASSGLPGKGEQYF. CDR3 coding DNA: TGCGCCAGCAGTGGACTACCCGGGAAAGGCGAGCAGTACTTC.

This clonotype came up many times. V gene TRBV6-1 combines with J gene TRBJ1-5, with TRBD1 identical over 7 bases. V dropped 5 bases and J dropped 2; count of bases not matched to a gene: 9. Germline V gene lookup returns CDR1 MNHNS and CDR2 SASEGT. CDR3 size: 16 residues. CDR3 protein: CASSRKAGTGNQPQHF. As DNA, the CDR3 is TGTGCCAGCAGTCGAAAAGCCGGGACAGGCAATCAGCCCCAGCATTTT.

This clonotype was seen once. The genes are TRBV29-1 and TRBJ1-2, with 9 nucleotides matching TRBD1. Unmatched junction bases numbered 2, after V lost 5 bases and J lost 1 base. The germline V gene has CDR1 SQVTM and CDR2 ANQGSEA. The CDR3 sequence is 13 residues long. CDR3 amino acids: CSVPGQGNYGYTF. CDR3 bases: TGCAGCGTTCCGGGACAGGGTAACTATGGCTACACCTTC.

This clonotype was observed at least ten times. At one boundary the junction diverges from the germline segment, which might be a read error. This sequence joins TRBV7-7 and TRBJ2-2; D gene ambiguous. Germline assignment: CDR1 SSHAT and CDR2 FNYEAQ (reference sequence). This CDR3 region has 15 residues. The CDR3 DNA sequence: TGTGCTAGCAGCTTATCCGGGCCGAACACCGGGGAGCTGTTTTTT. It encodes CASSLSGPNTGELFF.

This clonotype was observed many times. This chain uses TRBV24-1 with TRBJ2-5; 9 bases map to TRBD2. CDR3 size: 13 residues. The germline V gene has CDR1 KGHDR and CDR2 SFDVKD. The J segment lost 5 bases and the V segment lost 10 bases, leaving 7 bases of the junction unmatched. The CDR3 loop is CATAVSGGETQYF. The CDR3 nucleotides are TGTGCCACTGCGGTTAGCGGGGGTGAGACCCAGTACTTC.

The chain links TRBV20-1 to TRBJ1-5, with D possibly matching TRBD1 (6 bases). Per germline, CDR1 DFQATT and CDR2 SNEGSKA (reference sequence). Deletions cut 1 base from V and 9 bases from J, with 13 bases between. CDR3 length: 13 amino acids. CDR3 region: CSARGVGGSPQHF. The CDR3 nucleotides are TGCAGTGCTAGAGGGGTAGGGGGTTCGCCCCAGCATTTT.

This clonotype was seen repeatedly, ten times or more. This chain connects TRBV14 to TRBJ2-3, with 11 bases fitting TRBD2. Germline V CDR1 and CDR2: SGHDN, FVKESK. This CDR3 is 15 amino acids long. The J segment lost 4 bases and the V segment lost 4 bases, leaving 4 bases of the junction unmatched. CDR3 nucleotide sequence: TGTGCCAGCAGCCCGGGACTAGCGGAAGCAGATACGCAGTATTTT. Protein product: CASSPGLAEADTQYF.

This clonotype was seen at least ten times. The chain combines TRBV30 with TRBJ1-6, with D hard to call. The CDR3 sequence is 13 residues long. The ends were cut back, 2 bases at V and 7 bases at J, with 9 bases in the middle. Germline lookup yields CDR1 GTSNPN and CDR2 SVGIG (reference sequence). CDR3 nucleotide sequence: TGTGCCTGGAGTCCATACCCGAATTCACCCCTCCACTTT. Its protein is CAWSPYPNSPLHF.